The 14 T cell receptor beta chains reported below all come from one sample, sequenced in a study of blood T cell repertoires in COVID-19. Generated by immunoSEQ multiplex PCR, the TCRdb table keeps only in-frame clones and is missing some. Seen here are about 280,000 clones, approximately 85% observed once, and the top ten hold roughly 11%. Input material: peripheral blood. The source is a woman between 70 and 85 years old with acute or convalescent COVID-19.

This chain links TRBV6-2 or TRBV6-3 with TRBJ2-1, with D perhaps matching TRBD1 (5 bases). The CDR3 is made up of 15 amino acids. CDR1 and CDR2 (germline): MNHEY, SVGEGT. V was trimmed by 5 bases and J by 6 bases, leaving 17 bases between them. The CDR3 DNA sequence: TGTGCCAGCAGTGTCCCGAAGGGGAACTCCAATGAGCAGTTCTTC. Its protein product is CASSVPKGNSNEQFF.

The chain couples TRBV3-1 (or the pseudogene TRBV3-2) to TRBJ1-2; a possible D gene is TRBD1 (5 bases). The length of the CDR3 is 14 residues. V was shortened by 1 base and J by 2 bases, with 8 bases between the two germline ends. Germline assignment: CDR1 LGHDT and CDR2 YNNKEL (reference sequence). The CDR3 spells CASSQAGPNYGYTF. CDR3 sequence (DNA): TGTGCCAGCAGCCAAGCAGGGCCAAACTATGGCTACACCTTC.

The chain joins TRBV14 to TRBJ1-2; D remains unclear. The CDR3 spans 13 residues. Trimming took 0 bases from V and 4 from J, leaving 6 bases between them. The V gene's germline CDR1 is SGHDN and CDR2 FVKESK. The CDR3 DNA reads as TGTGCCAGCAGCCAAGATCCAGGCTATGGCTACACCTTC. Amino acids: CASSQDPGYGYTF.

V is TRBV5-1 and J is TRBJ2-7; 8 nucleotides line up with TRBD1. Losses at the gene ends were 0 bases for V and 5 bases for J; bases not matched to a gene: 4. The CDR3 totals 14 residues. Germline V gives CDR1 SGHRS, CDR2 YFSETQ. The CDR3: CASSLEDRANEQYF. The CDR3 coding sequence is TGCGCCAGCAGCTTGGAGGACAGGGCCAACGAGCAGTACTTC.

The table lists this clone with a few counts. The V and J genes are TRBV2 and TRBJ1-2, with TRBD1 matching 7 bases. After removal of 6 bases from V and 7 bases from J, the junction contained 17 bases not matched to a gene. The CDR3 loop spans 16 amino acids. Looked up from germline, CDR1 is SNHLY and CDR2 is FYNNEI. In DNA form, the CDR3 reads TGTGCCAGCAGCGAATCGGACGGCGGAGGGGGCCGTGGCTACACCTTC. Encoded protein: CASSESDGGGGRGYTF.

CDR3 in amino acids: CASSLAQGHTEAFF. The CDR3 DNA sequence: TGCGCCAGCAGCTTGGCACAGGGGCACACTGAAGCTTTCTTT. The V call is TRBV5-1, the J call TRBJ1-1; 7 bases are shared with TRBD1. The CDR3 is made up of 14 amino acids. V was pared by 0 bases and J by 3 bases, with 2 bases of the junction left unmatched. The germline V gene has CDR1 SGHRS and CDR2 YFSETQ.

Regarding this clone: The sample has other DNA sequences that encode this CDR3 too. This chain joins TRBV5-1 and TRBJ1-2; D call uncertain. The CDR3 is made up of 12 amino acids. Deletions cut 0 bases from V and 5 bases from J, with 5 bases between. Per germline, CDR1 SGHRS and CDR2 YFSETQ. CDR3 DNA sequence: TGCGCCAGCAGCTTGGCGGGTTATGGCTACACCTTC. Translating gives CASSLAGYGYTF.

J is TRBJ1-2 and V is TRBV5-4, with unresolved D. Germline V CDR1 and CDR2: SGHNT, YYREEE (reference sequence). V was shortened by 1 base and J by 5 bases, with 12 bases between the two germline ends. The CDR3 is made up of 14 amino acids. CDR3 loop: CASSLIRQTYGYTF. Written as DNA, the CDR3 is TGTGCCAGCAGCTTGATACGCCAGACTTATGGCTACACCTTC. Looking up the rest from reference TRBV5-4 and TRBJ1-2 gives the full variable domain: ETGVTQSPTHLIKTRGQQVTLRCSSQSGHNTVSWYQQALGQGPQFIFQYYREEENGRGNFPPRFSGLQFPNYSSELNVNALELDDSALYLCASSLIRQTYGYTFGSGTRLTVV.

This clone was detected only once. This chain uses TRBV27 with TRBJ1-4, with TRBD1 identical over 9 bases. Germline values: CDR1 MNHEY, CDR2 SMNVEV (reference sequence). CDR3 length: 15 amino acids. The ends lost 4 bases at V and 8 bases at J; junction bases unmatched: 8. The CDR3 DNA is TGTGCCAGCAGTTACTCCGGGACAGGGCGGGAAAAACTGTTTTTT. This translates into CASSYSGTGREKLFF.

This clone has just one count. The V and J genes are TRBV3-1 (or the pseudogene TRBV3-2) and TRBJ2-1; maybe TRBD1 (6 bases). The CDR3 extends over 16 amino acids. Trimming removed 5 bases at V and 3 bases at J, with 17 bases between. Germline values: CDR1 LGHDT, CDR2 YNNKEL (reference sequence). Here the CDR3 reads CASSSYRDTNYNEQFF. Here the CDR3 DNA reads TGTGCCAGCAGCTCTTACCGGGACACCAACTACAATGAGCAGTTCTTC.

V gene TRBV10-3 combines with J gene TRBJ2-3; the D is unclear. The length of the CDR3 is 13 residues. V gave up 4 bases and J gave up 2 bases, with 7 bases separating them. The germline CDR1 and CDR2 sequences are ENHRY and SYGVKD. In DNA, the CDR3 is TGTGCCATCAGTGTGCTGGCCACAGATACGCAGTATTTT. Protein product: CAISVLATDTQYF.

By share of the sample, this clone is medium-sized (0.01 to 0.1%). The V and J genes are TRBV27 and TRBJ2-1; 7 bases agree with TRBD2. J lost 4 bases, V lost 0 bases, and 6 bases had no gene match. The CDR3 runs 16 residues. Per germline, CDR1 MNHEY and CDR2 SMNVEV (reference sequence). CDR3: CASSLSPAGVYNEQFF. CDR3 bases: TGTGCCAGCAGTTTATCGCCGGCGGGGGTTTACAATGAGCAGTTCTTC.

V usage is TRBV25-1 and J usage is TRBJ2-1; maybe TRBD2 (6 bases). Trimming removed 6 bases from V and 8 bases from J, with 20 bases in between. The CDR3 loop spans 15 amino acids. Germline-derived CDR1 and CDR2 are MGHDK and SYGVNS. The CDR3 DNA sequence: TGTGCCAGCAGCGATCATGGGACTGCGGCCTATGAGCAGTTCTTC. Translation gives CASSDHGTAAYEQFF.

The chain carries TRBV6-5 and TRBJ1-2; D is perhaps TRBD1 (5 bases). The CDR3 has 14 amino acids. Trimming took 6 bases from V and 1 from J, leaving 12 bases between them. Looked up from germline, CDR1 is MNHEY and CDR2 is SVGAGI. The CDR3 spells CASSPRVFNYGYTF. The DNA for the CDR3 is TGTGCCAGCAGCCCCAGGGTTTTTAACTATGGCTACACCTTC.